This passage covers 7 T cell receptor beta chains from one sample sequenced in a study of cytomegalovirus exposure and HLA in healthy donors. In the PCR, 60 Vbeta and 13 Jbeta primers were used. Data came from immunoSEQ multiplex PCR; TCRdb stores just in-frame clones and leaves some out. This table holds under 200,000 clones, over 75% found once. Material: PBMCs. All receptors derive from a middle-aged man in good health and CMV-seropositive.

This clone has just a few counts. The chain combines TRBV6-5 with TRBJ2-5, with 7 nucleotides matching TRBD2. The CDR3 contains 16 residues. V gave up 0 bases and J gave up 5 bases; unmatched junction bases: 9. Germline CDR1 is MNHEY and CDR2 is SVGAGI. CDR3 nucleotide sequence: TGTGCCAGCAGTTACTCTGCGGGGGAACGGTCGGAGACCCAGTACTTC. This codes for CASSYSAGERSETQYF.

This sequence joins TRBV7-2 and TRBJ2-6; 7 positions match TRBD2. CDR1 SGHTA and CDR2 FQGNSA come from the germline V gene. The CDR3 loop spans 15 amino acids. Losses at the gene ends were 6 bases for V and 1 base for J; bases not matched to a gene: 3. The CDR3 loop is CASRPGGSGANVLTF. In nucleotides, the CDR3 is TGTGCCAGCAGACCGGGGGGTTCTGGGGCCAACGTCCTGACTTTC. Using reference TRBV7-2 and TRBJ2-6 for the parts outside the CDR3, the full variable domain is GAGVSQSPSNKVTEKGKDVELRCDPISGHTALYWYRQSLGQGLEFLIYFQGNSAPDKSGLPSDRFSAERTGGSVSTLTIQRTQQEDSAVYLCASRPGGSGANVLTFGAGSRLTVL.

V gene TRBV2 combines with J gene TRBJ2-3, with D maybe TRBD2 (5 bases). V was cut by 7 bases and J by 2 bases, with 10 bases left in between. In germline, CDR1 is SNHLY, CDR2 FYNNEI. The CDR3 sequence is 13 residues long. CDR3 loop: CASNPGDTDTQYF. For the CDR3, the DNA is TGTGCCAGCAATCCCGGGGACACAGATACGCAGTATTTT.

The CDR3 here is CASSIDLFGQREASVESPGYTF. The CDR3 DNA sequence: TGTGCCAGTAGTATAGATCTATTTGGGCAGCGGGAGGCTAGCGTTGAGTCTCCGGGCTACACCTTC. The chain uses TRBV19 and TRBJ1-2; no firm D call. The CDR3 is made up of 22 amino acids. Germline CDR1 reads LNHDA; CDR2 reads SQIVND (reference sequence). The V end was cut by 0 bases, the J end by 8 bases, with 37 bases between.

The chain links TRBV4-1 to TRBJ2-5; D is possibly TRBD2 (5 bases). The germline V gene encodes CDR1 MGHRA and CDR2 YSYEKL. The ends were cut back, 0 bases at V and 6 bases at J, with 17 bases in the middle. The CDR3 is 16 amino acids. CDR3 in amino acids: CASSQDVGDIAKTQYF. The DNA of the CDR3 is TGCGCCAGCAGCCAAGATGTCGGGGATATCGCAAAGACCCAGTACTTC.

The rearrangement joins TRBV7-2 to TRBJ1-5; 7 positions match TRBD1. V lost 5 bases and J lost 2; bases outside the gene matches: 9. This CDR3 has 16 residues. The germline gives CDR1 SGHTA, CDR2 FQGNSA. The CDR3 DNA reads as TGTGCCAGCAGCCCGCGGACAGGAAGGGGCAATCAGCCCCAGCATTTT. Translation: CASSPRTGRGNQPQHF.

The V call is TRBV6-6, the J call TRBJ1-5; D remains ambiguous. This CDR3 region has 12 residues. V lost 4 bases to trimming and J lost 4 bases, with 5 bases between them. Germline CDR1 and CDR2: MNHNY and SVGAGI (reference sequence). CDR3 protein: CASSLLNQPQHF. In DNA form, the CDR3 reads TGTGCCAGCAGTTTACTTAATCAGCCCCAGCATTTT.